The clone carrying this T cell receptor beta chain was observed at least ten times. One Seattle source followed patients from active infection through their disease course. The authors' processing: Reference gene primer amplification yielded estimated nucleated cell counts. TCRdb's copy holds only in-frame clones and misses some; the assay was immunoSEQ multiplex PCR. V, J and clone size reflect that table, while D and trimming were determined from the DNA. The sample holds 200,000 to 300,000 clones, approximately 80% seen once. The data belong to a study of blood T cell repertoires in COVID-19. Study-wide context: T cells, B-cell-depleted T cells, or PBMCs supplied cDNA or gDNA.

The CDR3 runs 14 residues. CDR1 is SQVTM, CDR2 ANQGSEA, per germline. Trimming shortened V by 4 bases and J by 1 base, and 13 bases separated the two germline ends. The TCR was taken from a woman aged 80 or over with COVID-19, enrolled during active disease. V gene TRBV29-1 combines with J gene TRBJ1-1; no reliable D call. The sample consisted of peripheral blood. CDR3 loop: CSVATTGGNTEAFF. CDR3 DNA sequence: TGCAGCGTTGCCACCACCGGAGGGAACACTGAAGCTTTCTTT.